This T cell receptor (beta chain) was captured in a study of OX40 agonist ivuxolimab in advanced cancers. Study summary: The diagnoses of dose-escalation patients were hepatocellular carcinoma, melanoma, renal cell or head and neck cancer. Two cutaneous melanoma patients and one hepatocellular carcinoma patient, three in all, had partial responses.

A word on this clone: The antigen remains undetermined.

Study-level points and caveats: CD8+ T cells showed, on average, more clonal expansion than CD4+ cells.

Trimming stripped 2 bases from V and 0 bases from J, with 12 bases between. The CDR3 runs to 16 residues. Germline assignment: CDR1 KGHSH and CDR2 LQKENI. Sequencing was performed with immunoSEQ multiplex PCR; in TCRdb, only in-frame clones are kept and a portion is missing. The data show just under 55,000 clones, with approximately 80% seen just once and roughly 4.6% held by the top ten. Material: CD4+ or CD8+ T cells sorted from blood, obtained in a trial of the OX40 agonist ivuxolimab. This clonotype was sampled from an adult with an advanced solid tumor such as melanoma, head and neck, liver or kidney cancer. The V and J genes are TRBV18 and TRBJ2-3; D is undetermined. As DNA, the CDR3 is TGTGCCAGCTCACCAATTCAGTCAGACAGCACAGATACGCAGTATTTT. It specifies CASSPIQSDSTDTQYF. Full variable domain (missing parts from reference TRBV18 and TRBJ2-3): NAGVMQNPRHLVRRRGQEARLRCSPMKGHSHVYWYRQLPEEGLKFMVYLQKENIIDESGMPKERFSAEFPKEGPSILRIQQVVRGDSAAYFCASSPIQSDSTDTQYFGPGTRLTVL.